A single sample is the source of the 30 T cell receptor beta chains below, sequenced in a study of identical twins. TCRdb re-analysed the 5' RACE reads in MiXCR, keeping a single row per CDR3 protein. The sample gives 690,000 or so distinct CDR3 sequences, 6% to 6.5% of which show up once; around 1.9% is in the top ten. Sequenced material: naive T cells sorted from blood. The source is a man younger than 35 in good health.

In its sample, this clonotype was seen many times. The V call is TRBV5-1, the J call TRBJ1-6; D is ambiguous. The CDR3 is 12 amino acids. V lost 3 bases to trimming and J lost 7 bases, with 5 bases between them. Germline V gives CDR1 SGHRS, CDR2 YFSETQ. DNA for the CDR3: TGCGCCAGCAGCTCTCAGAATTCACCCCTCCACTTT. Translating gives CASSSQNSPLHF.

This chain uses TRBV5-8 with TRBJ2-2; a possible D gene is TRBD1 (5 bases). The CDR3 has 13 amino acids. From germline, CDR1 is SGHTS and CDR2 YDEGEE. Trimming stripped 10 bases from V and 4 bases from J, with 14 bases between. DNA for the CDR3: TGTGCCGCCAGGGTGTTCGCCACCGGGGAGCTGTTTTTT. It specifies CAARVFATGELFF.

This clonotype was seen repeatedly, ten times or more. In DNA, the CDR3 is TGTGCCAGCTACGGAGTTATGAACACTGAAGCTTTCTTT. It specifies CASYGVMNTEAFF. The chain is built from TRBV18 and TRBJ1-1; no reliable D call. Trimming removed 7 bases at V and 0 bases at J, with 9 bases between. This CDR3 is built from 13 residues. The germline V gene encodes CDR1 KGHSH and CDR2 LQKENI.

This clonotype has only a few counts. V gene TRBV20-1 combines with J gene TRBJ2-7; TRBD2 is a possible D gene (5 bases). The V gene's germline CDR1 is DFQATT and CDR2 SNEGSKA (reference sequence). This CDR3 is 12 amino acids long. The V end was cut by 3 bases, the J end by 3 bases, with 9 bases between. The CDR3 region is CSASGLDYEQYF. The CDR3 nucleotides are TGCAGTGCTAGTGGACTTGACTACGAGCAGTACTTC.

This clonotype has a count of ten or more. The J gene is TRBJ1-2, the V gene TRBV4-1; D is ambiguous. Trimming shortened V by 0 bases and J by 3 bases, and 11 bases separated the two germline ends. Germline V gene data show CDR1 as MGHRA and CDR2 as YSYEKL. The CDR3 is made up of 15 amino acids. The CDR3 loop reads CASSQDWAQHYGYTF. The CDR3 DNA sequence: TGCGCCAGCAGCCAAGATTGGGCACAGCACTATGGCTACACCTTC.

This clonotype was counted many times. This chain joins TRBV12-3 or TRBV12-4 and TRBJ1-2, with unresolved D. The CDR3 contains 13 residues. Trimming took 3 bases from V and 5 from J, leaving 10 bases between them. This chain's CDR3 is CASSFLKEYGYTF. CDR3 DNA sequence: TGTGCCAGCAGTTTTCTTAAAGAATATGGCTACACCTTC.

This clonotype was observed a few times. The rearrangement links TRBV29-1 to TRBJ2-3; a weak D match, TRBD2 (5 bases). This CDR3 contains 13 residues. Germline-derived CDR1 and CDR2 are SQVTM and ANQGSEA. Trimming removed 4 bases at V and 6 bases at J, with 14 bases between. The CDR3: CSVAVGVRDTQYF. The CDR3 DNA reads as TGCAGCGTTGCGGTGGGAGTAAGGGATACGCAGTATTTT.

This chain uses TRBV5-1 with TRBJ2-3; 10 bases line up with TRBD1. CDR1 and CDR2 from the germline V gene are SGHRS and YFSETQ. The CDR3 is made up of 16 amino acids. With 3 bases clipped from V and 4 bases from J, the junction kept 8 bases outside the gene matches. CDR3 region: CASSYWTGGPPDTQYF. In DNA form, the CDR3 reads TGCGCCAGCAGCTACTGGACAGGGGGGCCCCCAGATACGCAGTATTTT.

This clonotype showed up just a few times. The chain has TRBV20-1 and TRBJ2-1; D is uncertain. Trimming took 0 bases from V and 0 from J, leaving 9 bases between them. The germline V gene has CDR1 DFQATT and CDR2 SNEGSKA (reference sequence). The CDR3 contains 15 residues. DNA for the CDR3: TGCAGTGCTAGAGACATCCAGAGCTCCTACAATGAGCAGTTCTTC. Its translation is CSARDIQSSYNEQFF.

The genes are TRBV20-1 and TRBJ1-4; 8 nucleotides align to TRBD1. The CDR3 has 16 residues. The ends lost 3 bases at V and 6 bases at J; junction bases unmatched: 12. Germline-derived CDR1 and CDR2 are DFQATT and SNEGSKA (reference sequence). The DNA for the CDR3 is TGCAGTGCTAGTACCCCGGGACAGGTTTCTTATGAAAAACTGTTTTTT. Its protein product is CSASTPGQVSYEKLFF.

This clonotype turned up a few times. The chain uses TRBV19 and TRBJ2-1; the D is unclear. CDR3 size: 14 residues. CDR1 is LNHDA and CDR2 is SQIVND in the germline V gene (reference sequence). V dropped 2 bases and J dropped 4 bases, with 9 bases sitting between them. The CDR3 here is CASSISQGYNEQFF. The CDR3 nucleotides read TGTGCCAGTAGTATAAGTCAAGGATACAATGAGCAGTTCTTC.

This chain uses TRBV30 with TRBJ2-7; TRBD2 agrees at 9 bases. Trimming took 3 bases from V and 7 from J; bases not matched to a gene: 34. The CDR3 is 22 amino acids. Germline CDR1 reads GTSNPN; CDR2 reads SVGIG (reference sequence). CDR3 DNA sequence: TGTGCCTGGAGCCTGTCTTGGGAGGGTTGGTCGGACAGCGGGAGGTCCATAGGGGAGCAGTACTTC. This codes for CAWSLSWEGWSDSGRSIGEQYF.

In its sample, this clonotype was seen a few times. The gene calls are TRBV2 and TRBJ2-7; D gene uncertain. Between the trimmed V and J ends, which lost 2 bases and 5 bases, there was a span of 10 bases. Germline CDR1 reads SNHLY; CDR2 reads FYNNEI. The CDR3 has 13 amino acids. The CDR3 is CASSESRVHEQYF. CDR3 nucleotides: TGTGCCAGCAGTGAATCTAGGGTGCACGAGCAGTACTTC.

This clonotype was seen ten or more times. CDR3 protein: CSVATRLVDEQFF. The CDR3 nucleotides are TGCAGCGTTGCAACCCGACTAGTCGATGAGCAGTTCTTC. The rearrangement joins TRBV29-1 to TRBJ2-1, with D possibly being TRBD2 (6 bases). Germline CDR1 SQVTM, CDR2 ANQGSEA. The CDR3 spans 13 residues. Trimming shortened V by 4 bases and J by 8 bases, and 15 bases separated the two germline ends.

The chain recombines TRBV11-2 with TRBJ2-7, with D hard to call. V lost 1 base and J lost 3, with 10 bases in between. CDR1 is SGHAT, CDR2 FQNNGV, per germline. There are 14 residues in the CDR3. The CDR3 spells CASSLGDTRYEQYV. The DNA of the CDR3 is TGTGCCAGCAGCTTAGGAGACACCCGCTACGAGCAGTACGTC.

This clonotype has a handful of counts. This rearrangement joins TRBV6-2 or TRBV6-3 to TRBJ2-5; tentatively, D is TRBD2 (6 bases). Germline-derived CDR1 and CDR2 are MNHEY and SVGEGT. V was trimmed by 0 bases and J by 4 bases, leaving 18 bases between them. This CDR3 is built from 17 residues. The CDR3 is CASSYSSSGLLGETQYF. In nucleotides, the CDR3 is TGTGCCAGCAGTTACTCGAGTAGCGGACTCCTAGGAGAGACCCAGTACTTC.

This clonotype has ten or more counts. The rearrangement uses TRBV4-2 and TRBJ2-3; 9 bases line up with TRBD2. J gave up 3 bases and V 6 bases, and 13 bases lay outside the gene matches. Germline CDR1 LGHNA, CDR2 YNFKEQ. The CDR3 contains 17 residues. DNA of the CDR3: TGTGCCAGCAGACCGGGACTAGCAGCGGGGCGTACAGATACGCAGTATTTT. Translation: CASRPGLAAGRTDTQYF.

The sample holds many counts of this clonotype. The chain couples TRBV20-1 to TRBJ2-1; TRBD2 agrees at 15 bases. The CDR3 runs to 15 residues. Trimming cost V 1 base and J 6 bases; bases outside gene matches: 1. The germline V gene has CDR1 DFQATT and CDR2 SNEGSKA (reference sequence). CDR3 sequence reads: CSARGGLAGGNEQFF. The CDR3 nucleotides are TGCAGTGCTAGAGGGGGACTAGCGGGAGGCAATGAGCAGTTCTTC.

The table lists this clonotype with many counts. J is TRBJ2-7 and V is TRBV10-3, with D maybe TRBD1 (6 bases). The V gene's germline CDR1 is ENHRY and CDR2 SYGVKD. Trimming took off 6 bases at V and 3 bases at J, with 9 bases between the two ends. The CDR3 loop spans 12 amino acids. This CDR3 is CAIREDSYEQYF. The CDR3 nucleotides read TGTGCCATCAGGGAGGACAGCTACGAGCAGTACTTC.

This clonotype was seen a handful of times. The V and J genes are TRBV18 and TRBJ2-4; 7 nucleotides match TRBD1. The CDR3 length is 19 residues. Germline V gene lookup returns CDR1 KGHSH and CDR2 LQKENI. The V and J ends lost 0 bases and 8 bases, in that order; junction bases with no gene match: 19. The DNA for the CDR3 is TGTGCCAGCTCACCACCGCGAGAACAGGGGATACTAACGATGCACATTCAGTACTTC. Amino acid sequence: CASSPPREQGILTMHIQYF.

This rearrangement joins TRBV12-3 or TRBV12-4 to TRBJ2-2; 8 bases match TRBD1. The CDR3 is 15 residues long. The V segment lost 4 bases and the J segment 5 bases; nucleotides outside the gene matches: 6. Here the CDR3 DNA reads TGTGCCAGCAGTTCAGGACAGGGAGAAACCGGGGAGCTGTTTTTT. Its protein product is CASSSGQGETGELFF.

This clonotype appeared a few times. This sequence joins TRBV10-2 and TRBJ1-6; no reliable D call. This CDR3 contains 15 residues. V dropped 4 bases and J dropped 7 bases, with 14 bases sitting between them. CDR1 and CDR2 (germline): WSHSY, SAAADI. DNA of the CDR3: TGCGCCAGCAGTGCTCCAGCCTTTACCAATTCACCCCTCCACTTT. Its translation: CASSAPAFTNSPLHF.

This clonotype was counted many times. This rearrangement joins TRBV5-1 to TRBJ2-1; TRBD2 might be the D (6 bases). V was trimmed by 7 bases and J by 6 bases, leaving 14 bases between them. This CDR3 contains 13 residues. Germline assignment: CDR1 SGHRS and CDR2 YFSETQ. CDR3 region: CASALGGRNEQFF. In nucleotides, the CDR3 is TGCGCCAGCGCTTTGGGGGGTCGCAATGAGCAGTTCTTC.

This clonotype was counted only a few times. The V gene is TRBV12-3 or TRBV12-4, the J gene TRBJ2-2; TRBD1 agrees at 9 bases. Losses at the gene ends were 1 base for V and 3 bases for J; bases not matched to a gene: 3. There are 16 residues in the CDR3. The CDR3 region is CASSLVGTGYTGELFF. The CDR3, as DNA: TGTGCCAGCAGTTTAGTTGGGACAGGGTACACCGGGGAGCTGTTTTTT.

This sequence joins TRBV20-1 and TRBJ2-7, with D hard to call. Per the germline V gene, CDR1 is DFQATT and CDR2 is SNEGSKA (reference sequence). Trimming took 1 base from V and 1 from J, leaving 11 bases between them. This CDR3 contains 14 residues. The CDR3 bases are TGCAGTGCTAGAGTAGTAGGGCGGTCCTACGAGCAGTACTTC. It translates to CSARVVGRSYEQYF.

This clonotype has ten or more counts. CDR3 residues: CATSSTQSGETQYF. The DNA of the CDR3 is TGTGCCACCAGCAGTACCCAAAGCGGGGAGACCCAGTACTTC. V and J are TRBV15 and TRBJ2-5; D possibly corresponds to TRBD2 (6 bases). Germline V gives CDR1 LNHNV, CDR2 YYDKDF (reference sequence). Trimming shortened V by 3 bases and J by 5 bases, and 13 bases separated the two germline ends. This CDR3 is built from 14 residues.

V usage is TRBV9 and J usage is TRBJ2-3; 9 bases match TRBD1. J lost 1 base, V lost 5 bases, and 5 bases had no gene match. The CDR3 runs 15 residues. The germline V gene encodes CDR1 SGDLS and CDR2 YYNGEE. The CDR3 DNA follows: TGTGCCAGCAGTTGGACAGGGGTCGGCACAGATACGCAGTATTTT. It yields the protein CASSWTGVGTDTQYF.

This clonotype was seen repeatedly, ten times or more. The chain has TRBV4-3 and TRBJ1-1; D call uncertain. Germline V gene sequence: CDR1 LGHNA, CDR2 YSLEER. V lost 4 bases and J 1 base, leaving 10 bases between the germline ends. There are 14 residues in the CDR3. The CDR3 nucleotides are TGCGCCAGCAGCCCTCATACGGAGAACACTGAAGCTTTCTTT. Amino acids: CASSPHTENTEAFF.

This clonotype was picked up many times. The chain links TRBV18 to TRBJ1-5, with a tentative D call TRBD1 (5 bases). Germline V gives CDR1 KGHSH, CDR2 LQKENI. The CDR3 totals 13 residues. V gave up 3 bases and J gave up 8 bases, with 11 bases separating them. CDR3 DNA sequence: TGTGCCAGCTCACCTCCCTCCAGGGAGCCCCAGCATTTT. This encodes CASSPPSREPQHF. The variable domain in full, completed from reference TRBV18 and TRBJ1-5, reads NAGVMQNPRHLVRRRGQEARLRCSPMKGHSHVYWYRQLPEEGLKFMVYLQKENIIDESGMPKERFSAEFPKEGPSILRIQQVVRGDSAAYFCASSPPSREPQHFGDGTRLSIL.

This clonotype was seen many times. This chain links TRBV12-3 or TRBV12-4 with TRBJ1-3; D is unclear. V dropped 3 bases and J dropped 4 bases, with 16 bases sitting between them. The CDR3 runs 16 residues. The CDR3: CASSFGPAVRGNTIYF. In DNA form, the CDR3 reads TGTGCCAGCAGTTTTGGCCCGGCAGTCAGGGGAAACACCATATATTTT.